A single sample gave rise to the 15 T cell receptor beta chains below, sequenced in a study of CD8 T cells in Susac syndrome. RNA in amounts of roughly 0.5 to 1 ug was reverse transcribed with random hexamers. TCRdb fed the immunoSEQ multiplex PCR reads into MiXCR, producing one record per CDR3 protein. The sample holds roughly 180,000 distinct CDR3 sequences, around 95% seen once. The source material was CD4+ T cells from PBMCs. The receptors were gathered from a human donor in good health.

The chain is built from TRBV7-2 and TRBJ1-6, with D unclear. V was shortened by 0 bases and J by 7 bases, with 7 bases between the two germline ends. The germline V gene encodes CDR1 SGHTA and CDR2 FQGNSA. The CDR3 has 14 residues. The CDR3 sequence: CASSLAGLNSPLHF. In DNA form, the CDR3 reads TGTGCCAGCAGCTTAGCTGGGCTGAATTCACCCCTCCACTTT.

The CDR3 DNA follows: TGTGCCAGCAGCGAAGGCACAGTGGCAGACTACACCTTC. It specifies CASSEGTVADYTF. The chain has TRBV7-2 and TRBJ1-2; D is unclear. Germline CDR1 reads SGHTA; CDR2 reads FQGNSA. The CDR3 loop spans 13 amino acids. V was shortened by 5 bases and J by 10 bases, with 17 bases between the two germline ends. Drawing the rest from reference TRBV7-2 and TRBJ1-2, the complete variable domain is GAGVSQSPSNKVTEKGKDVELRCDPISGHTALYWYRQSLGQGLEFLIYFQGNSAPDKSGLPSDRFSAERTGGSVSTLTIQRTQQEDSAVYLCASSEGTVADYTFGSGTRLTVV.

The chain joins TRBV14 to TRBJ1-6, with D unclear. The length of the CDR3 is 13 residues. Germline CDR1 and CDR2: SGHDN and FVKESK. Trimming shortened V by 1 base and J by 9 bases, and 7 bases separated the two germline ends. This CDR3 reads CASSQVSGSPLHF. DNA of the CDR3: TGTGCCAGCAGCCAAGTGTCAGGTTCACCCCTCCACTTT. The entire variable domain, with the rest obtained from reference TRBV14 and TRBJ1-6, is as follows: EAGVTQFPSHSVIEKGQTVTLRCDPISGHDNLYWYRRVMGKEIKFLLHFVKESKQDESGMPNNRFLAERTGGTYSTLKVQPAELEDSGVYFCASSQVSGSPLHFGNGTRLTVT.

J is TRBJ2-1 and V is TRBV15; no clear D. From germline, CDR1 is LNHNV and CDR2 YYDKDF (reference sequence). Between the trimmed V and J ends, which lost 1 base and 3 bases, there was a span of 10 bases. CDR3 size: 15 residues. This CDR3 is CATSRVRADYNEQFF. The CDR3, as DNA: TGTGCCACCAGCAGAGTCCGGGCCGACTACAATGAGCAGTTCTTC.

This rearrangement joins TRBV7-2 to TRBJ1-6; maybe TRBD1 (6 bases). In germline, CDR1 is SGHTA, CDR2 FQGNSA. The V end lost 5 bases, the J end lost 9 bases, and 20 bases lay between the germline ends. The CDR3 length is 16 residues. CDR3 bases: TGTGCCAGCAGCCAAACGAACAGGGAGGTGGCTTCACCCCTCCACTTT. Residues: CASSQTNREVASPLHF.

In its sample, this clonotype was seen a few times. The genes are TRBV12-3 or TRBV12-4 and TRBJ2-1; no clear D gene. V dropped 1 base and J dropped 6 bases, with 7 bases sitting between them. This CDR3 comprises 13 residues. This chain's CDR3 is CASSLGPTNEQFF. The CDR3 bases are TGTGCCAGCAGTTTAGGACCAACCAATGAGCAGTTCTTC.

The chain is built from TRBV13 and TRBJ1-2, with D perhaps matching TRBD1 (5 bases). Between the trimmed V and J ends, which lost 5 bases and 12 bases, there was a span of 13 bases. CDR3 size: 11 residues. CDR1 is PRHDT and CDR2 is FYEKMQ in the germline V gene (reference sequence). The CDR3 nucleotides read TGTGCCAGCAGCCTGGGACCCGCAAACACCTTC. The encoded protein is CASSLGPANTF. Combining the CDR3 with reference TRBV13 and TRBJ1-2 gives the whole variable domain AAGVIQSPRHLIKEKRETATLKCYPIPRHDTVYWYQQGPGQDPQFLISFYEKMQSDKGSIPDRFSAQQFSDYHSELNMSSLELGDSALYFCASSLGPANTFGSGTRLTVV.

This clonotype has only a few counts. The chain uses TRBV5-1 and TRBJ2-7; D unclear. The CDR3 has 13 residues. V lost 0 bases to trimming and J lost 2 bases, with 6 bases between them. Germline V lookup: CDR1 SGHRS, CDR2 YFSETQ. CDR3 in DNA: TGCGCCAGCAGCTTGGACAGTACCTACGAGCAGTACTTC. It is translated as CASSLDSTYEQYF.

The rearrangement joins TRBV7-2 to TRBJ1-1, with 10 bases that match TRBD1. Germline lookup yields CDR1 SGHTA and CDR2 FQGNSA. V gave up 4 bases and J gave up 10 bases; unmatched junction bases: 6. The CDR3 is 13 amino acids. The CDR3 region is CASSSDRGRVAFF. CDR3 in DNA: TGTGCCAGCAGCTCAGACAGGGGGCGGGTAGCTTTCTTT.

This chain uses TRBV5-4 with TRBJ2-1; 8 bases map to TRBD1. In germline, CDR1 is SGHNT, CDR2 YYREEE (reference sequence). After removal of 4 bases from V and 8 bases from J, the junction contained 5 bases not matched to a gene. The length of the CDR3 is 13 residues. The CDR3 coding sequence is TGTGCCAGCAGCCCCGGACAGGGCTATGAGCAGTTCTTC. Protein product: CASSPGQGYEQFF.

The V gene is TRBV5-4, the J gene TRBJ2-6; D remains ambiguous. The germline CDR1 and CDR2 sequences are SGHNT and YYREEE (reference sequence). The V gene lost 4 bases and the J gene lost 2 bases, with 13 bases spanning the gap. This CDR3 has 16 residues. CDR3 nucleotide sequence: TGTGCCAGCAGCGGTTCAGTTAGCCCTGGGGCCAACGTCCTGACTTTC. Protein sequence: CASSGSVSPGANVLTF.

The chain is built from TRBV6-1 and TRBJ1-6; 9 bases map to TRBD1. Germline CDR1 reads MNHNS; CDR2 reads SASEGT. This CDR3 has 16 residues. Trimming removed 6 bases from V and 8 bases from J; junction bases left unmatched: 11. The CDR3 DNA follows: TGTGCCAGCAGGAGAGCACAGGGGGCCTTGGATTCACCCCTCCACTTT. This gives the protein CASRRAQGALDSPLHF.

The V gene is TRBV29-1, the J gene TRBJ1-1, with D unclear. V was pared by 5 bases and J by 0 bases, with 10 bases between. The CDR3 runs to 13 residues. Germline-derived CDR1 and CDR2 are SQVTM and ANQGSEA. The CDR3 sequence is CSVYKLMNTEAFF. The DNA of the CDR3 is TGCAGCGTTTACAAGCTCATGAACACTGAAGCTTTCTTT.

The chain recombines TRBV28 with TRBJ1-2, with 9 bases lining up with TRBD1. Unmatched junction bases numbered 5, after V lost 6 bases and J lost 6 bases. Germline CDR1 reads MDHEN; CDR2 reads SYDVKM. The CDR3 is made up of 13 amino acids. CDR3 residues: CASRVTGGNGYTF. The CDR3 DNA sequence: TGTGCCAGCAGGGTGACAGGGGGGAATGGCTACACCTTC.

The chain couples TRBV3-1 to TRBJ1-6; tentative D call: TRBD1 (6 bases). V shed 1 base and J shed 9 bases, with 13 bases lying between them. The germline gives CDR1 LGHDT, CDR2 YNNKEL (reference sequence). The CDR3 has 15 amino acids. The CDR3 nucleotides read TGTGCCAGCAGCCAAGGGGGGGGCTGGGGTTCACCCCTCCACTTT. It yields the protein CASSQGGGWGSPLHF.